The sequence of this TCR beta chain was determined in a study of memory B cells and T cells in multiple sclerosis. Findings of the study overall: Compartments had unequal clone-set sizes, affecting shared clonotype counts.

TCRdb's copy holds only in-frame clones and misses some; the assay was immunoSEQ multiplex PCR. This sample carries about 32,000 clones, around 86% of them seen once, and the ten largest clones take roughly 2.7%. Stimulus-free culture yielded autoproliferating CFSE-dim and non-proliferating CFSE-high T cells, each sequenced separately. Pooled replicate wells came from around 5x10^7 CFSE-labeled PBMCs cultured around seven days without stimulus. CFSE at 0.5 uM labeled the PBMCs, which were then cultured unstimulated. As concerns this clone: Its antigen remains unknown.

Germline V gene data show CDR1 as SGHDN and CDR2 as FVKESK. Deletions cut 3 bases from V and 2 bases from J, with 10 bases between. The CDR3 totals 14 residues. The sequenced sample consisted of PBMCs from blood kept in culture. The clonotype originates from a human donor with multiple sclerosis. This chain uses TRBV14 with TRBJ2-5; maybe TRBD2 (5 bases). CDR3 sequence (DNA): TGTGCCAGCAGCCAGAGGGTGGTACAAGAGACCCAGTACTTC. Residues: CASSQRVVQETQYF.